These T cell receptor beta chains were read from a single sample in a study of blood T cell repertoires in COVID-19. TCRdb's copy holds only in-frame clones and misses some; the assay was immunoSEQ multiplex PCR. In the table there are 200,000 to 250,000 clones, around 81% of which are singletons. Sequencing was carried out using PBMCs or T cells enriched from blood (not recorded which). Receptors originate from a man aged 25-45 years with acute COVID-19. CDR3s leave out the opening cysteine and the closing phenylalanine or tryptophan. Each record gives: J gene, CDR3 length, V gene, CDR3 protein.

TRBJ2-7 10 TRBV21-1 APPGRAYEQY
TRBJ2-1 15 TRBV3-1/TRBV3-2 ASSQGSAGGFYNEQF
TRBJ2-2 13 TRBV19 ASSLLASGAGELF
TRBJ1-3 12 TRBV19 ASSNIYSGNTIY
TRBJ1-1 12 TRBV7-3 ASSRRGRGGEAF
TRBJ2-5 13 TRBV28 ASSIILGGQETQY
TRBJ1-6 13 TRBV9 ASSVAGTGVSPLH
TRBJ2-5 11 TRBV12-3/TRBV12-4 ASTLGGIETQY
TRBJ1-2 14 TRBV7-9 ASSTWDGLGGGGYT
TRBJ1-2 12 TRBV6-5 ASTPQDVNYGYT
TRBJ2-7 10 TRBV13 ASTADNYEQY
TRBJ2-7 14 TRBV6-6 ASSYDGLAETYEQY
TRBJ1-5 11 TRBV5-4 ASSLDRDQPQH
TRBJ2-3 10 TRBV9 ASSFPGDTQY
TRBJ1-5 13 TRBV5-1 ASSFTGDPNQPQH
TRBJ1-2 12 TRBV19 ASSPGQALLGYT
TRBJ2-1 11 TRBV11-2 ASSGDSSHEQF
TRBJ1-6 14 TRBV6-5 ASSYSGQGPNSPLH
TRBJ2-2 13 TRBV5-4 ASSLDGDISGELF
TRBJ2-5 14 TRBV7-9 ASSRTSGGPQETQY
TRBJ1-1 12 TRBV7-9 ASSVGTHNTEAF
TRBJ1-1 11 TRBV6-5 ASGIRGDTEAF
TRBJ1-1 11 TRBV2 ASRIGAGTEAF
TRBJ1-1 12 TRBV20-1 SASSQGSNTEAF
TRBJ2-5 11 TRBV6-5 ASRAAGRETQY
TRBJ2-3 8 TRBV2 ASGGDTQY
TRBJ2-7 11 TRBV6-6 ASRYGQAYEQY
TRBJ2-1 11 TRBV25-1 ASRRGGTNEQF
TRBJ1-2 13 TRBV5-1 ASSLDGQALYGYT
TRBJ2-1 16 TRBV5-5 ASSFILRDRVTYNEQF
TRBJ2-1 10 TRBV7-9 ASSLRGFEQF
TRBJ2-3 12 TRBV3-1/TRBV3-2 ASSHGHSTDTQY